One sample yielded the 21 T cell receptor beta chains listed below, sequenced in a study of tumor and adjacent non-tumor tissue in lung cancer. TCRbeta libraries were built with three rounds of nested PCR, modified from ARM-PCR. In TCRdb, the multiplex PCR reads were re-called with MiXCR into one record per CDR3 protein. The data contain approximately 90,000 distinct CDR3 sequences, 61% of them seen just once; the ten biggest clones take up over 12%. RNA was extracted from bulk tissue without any cell sorting. Specimen: lung tumor tissue. Receptors were obtained from a man between 65 and 79 years old with non-small cell lung cancer.

This chain uses TRBV20-1 with TRBJ2-1; the D gene is possibly TRBD1 (5 bases). There are 17 residues in the CDR3. Trimming shortened V by 1 base and J by 5 bases, and 21 bases separated the two germline ends. Germline CDR1 reads DFQATT; CDR2 reads SNEGSKA (reference sequence). The CDR3 DNA is TGCAGTGCTAGAGTAGTGACAGTAGGTAGGATTAACAATGAGCAGTTCTTC. This codes for CSARVVTVGRINNEQFF.

The chain combines TRBV2 with TRBJ1-4; TRBD1 agrees at 7 bases. The CDR3 consists of 14 residues. V was clipped by 8 bases and J by 7 bases; unmatched bases: 10. CDR1 and CDR2 (germline): SNHLY, FYNNEI. The CDR3 region has the DNA TGTGCCAGCGAGAAACAGGGGTTGCGTGAAAAACTGTTTTTT. Protein sequence: CASEKQGLREKLFF.

There are a few counts of this clonotype. The rearrangement uses TRBV5-1 and TRBJ1-1; TRBD1 might be the D (5 bases). CDR1 and CDR2 (germline): SGHRS, YFSETQ. This CDR3 spans 17 amino acids. V was pared by 0 bases and J by 2 bases, with 17 bases between. CDR3 DNA sequence: TGCGCCAGCAGCTTGGATGGGGGTGTGTCCTTTAACACTGAAGCTTTCTTT. It specifies CASSLDGGVSFNTEAFF.

The chain links TRBV29-1 to TRBJ2-2; TRBD2 matches at 7 bases. The CDR3 is 14 amino acids. Germline loops: CDR1 SQVTM, CDR2 ANQGSEA. The CDR3, as DNA: TGCAGTGTCCGGGGGACTACCAACACCGGGGAGCTGTTTTTT. Protein sequence: CSVRGTTNTGELFF.

As concerns this clonotype: Mismatch with germline at one junction end may stem from a read error. The chain employs TRBV28 and TRBJ2-2, with D tentatively TRBD1 or TRBD2 (5 bases each). The CDR3 has 16 residues. Germline V lookup: CDR1 MDHEN, CDR2 SYDVKM. CDR3 amino acids: CDSRDKRRHNTGELFF. The CDR3 DNA follows: TGTGACAGCAGGGATAAACGAAGACATAACACCGGGGAGCTGTTCTTT.

This clonotype has just a few counts. V and J are TRBV28 and TRBJ2-7; TRBD1 might be the D (6 bases). Trimming left V 6 bases short and J 0 bases short, with 15 bases between. CDR1 MDHEN and CDR2 SYDVKM come from the germline V gene. This CDR3 contains 15 residues. Written as DNA, the CDR3 is TGTGCCAGCAGCCCAACAGGGAGTGGCTCCTACGAGCAGTACTTC. Encoded protein: CASSPTGSGSYEQYF.

The V and J genes are TRBV5-1 and TRBJ1-6; unclear D gene. CDR3 length: 13 amino acids. Germline-derived CDR1 and CDR2 are SGHRS and YFSETQ. The germline V and J ends were trimmed by 4 bases and 14 bases, with 16 bases remaining between them. The CDR3 DNA reads as TGCGCCAGCAGCCCGGAGGGTACCGGAACCCTCCACTTT. Encoded protein: CASSPEGTGTLHF. The variable domain in full, completed from reference TRBV5-1 and TRBJ1-6, reads KAGVTQTPRYLIKTRGQQVTLSCSPISGHRSVSWYQQTPGQGLQFLFEYFSETQRNKGNFPGRFSGRQFSNSRSEMNVSTLELGDSALYLCASSPEGTGTLHFGNGTRLTVT.

Turning to this clonotype: One end of the junction fails to match germline, which may point to a read error. The V call is TRBV5-1, the J call TRBJ2-1, with D uncertain. This CDR3 has 13 amino acids. CDR1 and CDR2 from the germline V gene are SGHRS and YFSETQ. CDR3 DNA sequence: TGCGCCAGCAGCTTTGCTCAATGGGATGAACAGTTCTTC. Encoded protein: CASSFAQWDEQFF.

Remarks on this clonotype: A junction end diverges from the germline sequence, so it may reflect a read error. The chain employs TRBV11-2 and TRBJ1-4; no clear D gene. CDR3 length equals 13 residues. The germline CDR1 and CDR2 sequences are SGHAT and FQNNGV. The CDR3 loop is CASSFHPGGKLFF. CDR3 DNA sequence: TGTGCCAGCAGCTTCCACCCGGGAGGAAAATTGTTTTTT.

This clonotype was detected only once. Lacking the conserved final phenylalanine or tryptophan, this CDR3 likely reflects a read error. The rearrangement joins TRBV6-5 to TRBJ1-5, with 7 bases identical to TRBD1. The CDR3 contains 14 residues. Germline V gives CDR1 MNHEY, CDR2 SVGAGI. V shed 6 bases and J 7 bases; nucleotides not matched to a gene: 9. The CDR3 loop reads CASSPDRANQPQHL. The CDR3 bases are TGTGCCAGCAGCCCCGACAGGGCTAACCAGCCCCAGCATCTT.

Concerning this clonotype: This may arise from a read error, as a much more abundant clone is one base away. The chain is built from TRBV7-9 and TRBJ1-5; 7 nucleotides match TRBD1. The V segment lost 0 bases and the J segment 2 bases; nucleotides outside the gene matches: 13. CDR1 is SEHNR and CDR2 is FQNEAQ in the germline V gene (reference sequence). The CDR3 runs to 19 residues. Written as DNA, the CDR3 is TGTGCCAGCAGCTTAGCTAGGGGGCCGGATGGGGGGCGCAATCAGCCCCAGCATTTT. It translates to CASSLARGPDGGRNQPQHF.

The chain couples TRBV20-1 to TRBJ1-3, with TRBD1 matching over 9 bases. This CDR3 is 14 amino acids long. Germline V gene lookup returns CDR1 DFQATT and CDR2 SNEGSKA (reference sequence). The V segment lost 3 bases and the J segment 6 bases; nucleotides outside the gene matches: 6. Here the CDR3 DNA reads TGCAGTGCTAGCCGGGACAGGGTAATAAACACCATATATTTT. Protein product: CSASRDRVINTIYF.

In regard to this clonotype: A junction boundary mismatches the germline segment, possibly from a read error. The V gene is TRBV20-1, the J gene TRBJ2-4, with D possibly being TRBD1 or TRBD2 (5 bases each). Germline assignment: CDR1 DFQATT and CDR2 SNEGSKA (reference sequence). This CDR3 region has 15 residues. The CDR3 reads CSASGDLWTKNIQHF. The CDR3 nucleotides are TGCAGTGCCTCCGGGGACCTATGGACCAAAAACATACAGCACTTC.

Only one count was recorded for this clonotype. As the CDR3 is not closed by the conserved phenylalanine or tryptophan, this likely results from a read error. The chain uses TRBV11-3 and TRBJ2-5, with TRBD1 matching over 8 bases. The CDR3 totals 14 residues. Germline-derived CDR1 and CDR2 are SGHNT and YENEEA. Trimming took 5 bases from V and 5 from J; bases not matched to a gene: 7. CDR3 DNA: TGTGCCAGCAGCATACGACAGGGGCCGGAGACCCAGTACTCC. Residues: CASSIRQGPETQYS.

On this clonotype itself: This sequence may be a read error, since a much larger clone differs from it by one base. The V and J genes are TRBV20-1 and TRBJ2-7, with D perhaps TRBD2 (6 bases). Trimming removed 3 bases at V and 3 bases at J, with 12 bases between. The germline V gene encodes CDR1 DFQATT and CDR2 SNEGSKA (reference sequence). CDR3 length: 13 residues. In DNA form, the CDR3 reads TGCAGTGCTAGTGGGGACTCGCGCTACGAGCAGTACTTC. Residues: CSASGDSRYEQYF.

This clonotype was observed a few times. This could be a read error, since a much larger clone is one nucleotide away. The chain is built from TRBV10-3 and TRBJ1-1; D might be TRBD1 (5 bases). The length of the CDR3 is 15 residues. The V gene's germline CDR1 is ENHRY and CDR2 SYGVKD. The CDR3 DNA is TGTGTCATCAGTGAGTCGAGTCCGGGACGGTCTGAAGCTTTCTTT. Its translation: CVISESSPGRSEAFF.

J is TRBJ1-5 and V is TRBV10-3; weak D call: TRBD1 (5 bases). In germline, CDR1 is ENHRY, CDR2 SYGVKD. This CDR3 contains 15 residues. V lost 10 bases and J lost 6, with 22 bases in between. Here the CDR3 reads CATSDSGRSAQPQHF. CDR3 nucleotide sequence: TGTGCCACTTCTGATTCAGGGAGGTCTGCTCAGCCCCAGCATTTT.

The V and J genes are TRBV20-1 and TRBJ2-3, with 12 bases that match TRBD2. The ends lost 6 bases at V and 4 bases at J; junction bases unmatched: 8. The V gene's germline CDR1 is DFQATT and CDR2 SNEGSKA (reference sequence). CDR3 length: 15 amino acids. CDR3 sequence reads: CSAIDPSGRADTQYF. The CDR3 region has the DNA TGCAGTGCCATCGACCCTAGCGGGAGGGCAGATACGCAGTATTTT.

Points on this clonotype: A much larger clone is a single base away; this may be a read error. This chain uses TRBV30 with TRBJ1-2, with D possibly TRBD1 on 6 matching bases. Per germline, CDR1 GTSNPN and CDR2 SVGIG (reference sequence). Between the trimmed V and J ends, which lost 3 bases and 7 bases, there was a span of 9 bases. The CDR3 length is 11 residues. CDR3 loop: CAWRQGLGYTF. The CDR3 DNA is TGTGCCTGGAGACAGGGCCTTGGCTACACCTTC.

As for this clonotype: A read error is possible here, since a much larger clone lies one base away. The chain couples TRBV5-1 to TRBJ2-5; 10 bases align to TRBD1. J was trimmed by 0 bases and V by 4 bases; bases with no gene match: 0. CDR3 size: 14 residues. The V gene's germline CDR1 is SGHRS and CDR2 YFSETQ. The CDR3 is CASSGQGDQETQYF. The CDR3 nucleotides are TGCGCCAGCAGCGGACAGGGGGACCAAGAGACCCAGTACTTC.

The V call is TRBV6-4, the J call TRBJ1-1; D is perhaps TRBD1 (6 bases). V was pared by 3 bases and J by 9 bases, with 14 bases between. Germline CDR1 MRHNA, CDR2 SNTAGT. This CDR3 has 13 amino acids. Here the CDR3 reads CASSEKQGYKAFF. CDR3 DNA sequence: TGTGCCAGCAGTGAAAAACAGGGTTATAAAGCTTTCTTT.